These 22 T cell receptor beta chains came from one sample sequenced in a study of control samples from healthy donors and cancer patients. Sequenced by immunoSEQ multiplex PCR; TCRdb stores in-frame clones only, minus some. The sample includes 150,000 or so clones, 80% to 95% of them seen just once. The specimen sequenced was blood. The receptors were gathered from a man aged 40-50 years in good health.

The chain is built from TRBV2 and TRBJ2-7, with D hard to call. The CDR3 contains 11 residues. CDR1 and CDR2 from the germline V gene are SNHLY and FYNNEI. The V gene lost 5 bases and the J gene lost 3 bases, with 5 bases spanning the gap. In DNA form, the CDR3 reads TGTGCCAGCAGTCCTATCTACGAGCAGTACTTC. It translates to CASSPIYEQYF.

This chain links TRBV18 with TRBJ2-1, with D perhaps TRBD1 or TRBD2 (5 bases each). CDR1 is KGHSH, CDR2 LQKENI, per germline. The CDR3 is 13 amino acids. V was trimmed by 3 bases and J by 5 bases, leaving 8 bases between them. This chain's CDR3 is CASSPGVDNEQFF. CDR3 DNA sequence: TGTGCCAGCTCACCGGGGGTCGACAATGAGCAGTTCTTC.

The chain employs TRBV9 and TRBJ1-4; D is unclear. V was shortened by 0 bases and J by 6 bases, with 9 bases between the two germline ends. Looked up from germline, CDR1 is SGDLS and CDR2 is YYNGEE. This CDR3 has 14 residues. CDR3 amino acids: CASSVGGSDEKLFF. The CDR3 region has the DNA TGTGCCAGCAGCGTAGGAGGCAGTGATGAAAAACTGTTTTTT.

The chain carries TRBV29-1 and TRBJ1-2; 8 bases match TRBD1. The CDR3 extends over 16 amino acids. Germline-derived CDR1 and CDR2 are SQVTM and ANQGSEA. Trimming cost V 4 bases and J 8 bases; bases outside gene matches: 18. The CDR3, as DNA: TGCAGCGTTGTGCTGGGGACAGGATCGTATCTGGGAGGCTACACCTTC. Translating gives CSVVLGTGSYLGGYTF.

The chain links TRBV5-1 to TRBJ2-1, with D perhaps TRBD1 (5 bases). V was trimmed by 0 bases and J by 9 bases, leaving 10 bases between them. The CDR3 length is 13 residues. Per the germline V gene, CDR1 is SGHRS and CDR2 is YFSETQ. The CDR3 loop is CASSLEGDGEQFF. The CDR3 DNA reads as TGCGCCAGCAGCTTGGAAGGGGATGGTGAGCAGTTCTTC.

This clone occurred a few times. The chain is built from TRBV5-4 and TRBJ2-7; 9 bases align to TRBD2. The germline gives CDR1 SGHNT, CDR2 YYREEE (reference sequence). The junction had 8 bases not matched to a gene; V was cut back by 4 bases and J by 6 bases. CDR3 length: 14 amino acids. The CDR3 is CASSSSGGLLEQYF. The CDR3 DNA reads as TGTGCCAGCAGCAGTAGCGGGGGTCTCCTCGAGCAGTACTTC.

The sample holds a few counts of this clone. The chain combines TRBV19 with TRBJ1-1, with D possibly being TRBD1 (6 bases). The germline V gene encodes CDR1 LNHDA and CDR2 SQIVND (reference sequence). Deletions cut 6 bases from V and 6 bases from J, with 17 bases between. This CDR3 comprises 14 residues. This CDR3 is CASSNYGGRAEAFF. CDR3 coding DNA: TGTGCCAGTAGCAATTATGGGGGCCGGGCTGAAGCTTTCTTT.

The chain carries TRBV7-3 and TRBJ2-1; TRBD1 agrees at 8 bases. This CDR3 comprises 13 residues. The ends lost 4 bases at V and 5 bases at J; junction bases unmatched: 1. The germline V gene has CDR1 SGHTA and CDR2 FQGTGA. CDR3 nucleotides: TGTGCCAGCAGCTCGGGACAGGACAATGAGCAGTTCTTC. It encodes CASSSGQDNEQFF.

The gene calls are TRBV25-1 and TRBJ2-1, with D perhaps matching TRBD2 (6 bases). The V and J ends lost 1 base and 8 bases respectively, with 12 bases between them. The CDR3 extends over 14 amino acids. Germline V gives CDR1 MGHDK, CDR2 SYGVNS. CDR3 amino acids: CASSELGEAHEQFF. In nucleotides, the CDR3 is TGTGCCAGCAGTGAATTGGGGGAGGCCCATGAGCAGTTCTTC.

This chain links TRBV5-4 with TRBJ2-6; no definite D call. The germline gives CDR1 SGHNT, CDR2 YYREEE (reference sequence). The V and J ends lost 1 base and 0 bases respectively, with 14 bases between them. This CDR3 has 18 residues. The CDR3 sequence: CASSLPRNRDSGANVLTF. The CDR3 DNA follows: TGTGCCAGCAGCTTGCCCCGGAACAGAGACTCTGGGGCCAACGTCCTGACTTTC.

V and J are TRBV24-1 and TRBJ2-3; TRBD2 agrees at 8 bases. V lost 3 bases to trimming and J lost 1 base; unmatched junction nucleotides: 2. CDR1 is KGHDR, CDR2 SFDVKD, per germline. CDR3 length: 15 residues. The CDR3 protein is CATSDRRGGTDTQYF. CDR3 in DNA: TGTGCCACCAGTGATAGGCGGGGGGGCACAGATACGCAGTATTTT.

Worth noting for this clone: This specimen includes other DNA sequences encoding the same CDR3. The chain is built from TRBV30 and TRBJ1-1; no clear D. V lost 1 base and J 1 base, leaving 4 bases between the germline ends. Germline V gene lookup returns CDR1 GTSNPN and CDR2 SVGIG (reference sequence). The CDR3 spans 12 residues. CDR3 bases: TGTGCCTGGAGTGGACAGAACACTGAAGCTTTCTTT. This sequence encodes CAWSGQNTEAFF. Drawing the rest from reference TRBV30 and TRBJ1-1, the complete variable domain is SQTIHQWPATLVQPVGSPLSLECTVEGTSNPNLYWYRQAAGRGLQLLFYSVGIGQISSEVPQNLSASRPQDRQFILSSKKLLLSDSGFYLCAWSGQNTEAFFGQGTRLTVV.

V is TRBV20-1 and J is TRBJ2-7; 9 bases agree with TRBD1. CDR3 length: 11 residues. In germline, CDR1 is DFQATT, CDR2 SNEGSKA (reference sequence). Unmatched junction bases numbered 3, after V lost 0 bases and J lost 12 bases. The CDR3 DNA is TGCAGTGCTAGAGATCGGACAGGGGTGTACTTC. Protein sequence: CSARDRTGVYF.

This clone has just one count. This chain connects TRBV7-2 to TRBJ2-5; a possible D gene is TRBD1 (6 bases). The CDR3 loop spans 15 amino acids. CDR1 is SGHTA and CDR2 is FQGNSA in the germline V gene. The V end was cut by 7 bases, the J end by 5 bases, with 20 bases between. The CDR3 sequence: CASNTEATRGETQYF. The DNA for the CDR3 is TGTGCCAGCAACACGGAGGCCACAAGGGGGGAGACCCAGTACTTC.

The chain employs TRBV3-1 (or the pseudogene TRBV3-2) and TRBJ2-6; D gene unclear. This CDR3 spans 17 amino acids. Germline V lookup: CDR1 LGHDT, CDR2 YNNKEL (reference sequence). V was shortened by 0 bases and J by 2 bases, with 11 bases between the two germline ends. CDR3 DNA sequence: TGTGCCAGCAGCCAAGATGCCTCAAGGGCTGGGGCCAACGTCCTGACTTTC. It is translated as CASSQDASRAGANVLTF.

The chain employs TRBV5-6 and TRBJ1-2; 7 bases agree with TRBD1. The CDR3 is 15 residues long. CDR1 and CDR2 (germline): SGHDT, YYEEEE. Trimming removed 4 bases from V and 7 bases from J; junction bases left unmatched: 13. In DNA, the CDR3 is TGTGCCAGCAGCCCGCAGGCAGGGGGGCCTGGTGGCTACACCTTC. Its translation is CASSPQAGGPGGYTF. Together with reference TRBV5-6 and TRBJ1-2, the CDR3 gives the full variable domain: DAGVTQSPTHLIKTRGQQVTLRCSPKSGHDTVSWYQQALGQGPQFIFQYYEEEERQRGNFPDRFSGHQFPNYSSELNVNALLLGDSALYLCASSPQAGGPGGYTFGSGTRLTVV.

V usage is TRBV2 and J usage is TRBJ1-5, with a tentative D call TRBD1 (5 bases). The CDR3 is 14 amino acids. Germline lookup yields CDR1 SNHLY and CDR2 FYNNEI. V lost 7 bases to trimming and J lost 3 bases, with 13 bases between them. CDR3 amino acids: CASTSRQLNQPQHF. The DNA of the CDR3 is TGTGCCAGCACCTCGAGACAGCTCAATCAGCCCCAGCATTTT.

The chain links TRBV2 to TRBJ2-7; no clear D. V shed 6 bases and J shed 2 bases, with 5 bases lying between them. Germline values: CDR1 SNHLY, CDR2 FYNNEI. The CDR3 has 11 residues. The CDR3 bases are TGTGCCAGCAGGACGACCTACGAGCAGTACTTC. Its translation: CASRTTYEQYF.

The rearrangement links TRBV19 to TRBJ1-6; the match to TRBD1 covers 11 bases. Germline V gene data show CDR1 as LNHDA and CDR2 as SQIVND (reference sequence). This CDR3 is built from 18 residues. The V and J ends lost 3 bases and 10 bases, in that order; junction bases with no gene match: 14. The CDR3 nucleotides read TGTGCCAGTAGTATTGCGTGGACAGGGGGCTTGAAACGGTCACCCCTCCACTTT. This translates into CASSIAWTGGLKRSPLHF.

The gene calls are TRBV19 and TRBJ2-1; weak D call: TRBD1 (6 bases). The CDR3 loop spans 14 amino acids. Germline CDR1 and CDR2: LNHDA and SQIVND (reference sequence). V was shortened by 9 bases and J by 4 bases, with 16 bases between the two germline ends. Written as DNA, the CDR3 is TGTGCCAGCAACTATGACAGGTCGTACAATGAGCAGTTCTTC. Amino acids: CASNYDRSYNEQFF.

The chain has TRBV27 and TRBJ2-7; D perhaps matches TRBD2 (6 bases). The CDR3 runs to 15 residues. V gave up 5 bases and J gave up 4 bases, with 18 bases separating them. CDR1 MNHEY and CDR2 SMNVEV come from the germline V gene (reference sequence). The CDR3 here is CASSPVGGIHYEQYF. The CDR3 nucleotides read TGTGCCAGCAGTCCCGTTGGGGGGATCCATTACGAGCAGTACTTC.

V gene TRBV7-6 combines with J gene TRBJ2-5; D unclear. With 2 bases removed from V and 2 bases from J, the gap between germline ends came to 9 bases. This CDR3 contains 14 residues. Looked up from germline, CDR1 is SGHVS and CDR2 is FNYEAQ. CDR3 in DNA: TGTGCCAGCAGCTTATCGGTTACTCAAGAGACCCAGTACTTC. This sequence encodes CASSLSVTQETQYF.